These T cell receptor beta chains were read from a single sample in a study of blood T cell repertoires in COVID-19. Sequencing used immunoSEQ multiplex PCR; TCRdb keeps in-frame clones, though not all of them. The sample records under 400,000 clones, about 89% being singletons. The specimen sequenced was peripheral blood. These receptors originate from a woman aged 30 to 39 with COVID-19, enrolled during active disease. The CDR3 runs from the conserved cysteine through the conserved F or W. A D gene is named only where the DNA matches it firmly. Rows may omit the clone size; those that give it use once, few, many or a size class.

TRBV28,NA,TRBJ2-1,16,TRBD2,CASRLEGTSGRNEQFF,TGTGCCAGCAGATTGGAGGGTACTAGCGGGAGGAATGAGCAGTTCTTC
TRBV5-4,NA,TRBJ2-6,16,NA,CASTDSGRSGANVLTF,TGTGCCAGCACCGACAGTGGACGCTCTGGGGCCAACGTCCTGACTTTC
TRBV2,NA,TRBJ1-5,15,NA,CASSVEGRSNQPQHF,TGTGCCAGCAGTGTCGAGGGAAGGAGCAATCAGCCCCAGCATTTT
TRBV6-2/TRBV6-3,once,TRBJ1-2,14,NA,CASSFWTANYGYTF,TGTGCCAGCAGTTTCTGGACAGCTAACTATGGCTACACCTTC
TRBV19,NA,TRBJ1-2,14,NA,CASNPRRGYYGYTF,TGTGCCAGCAACCCCCGGCGCGGGTACTATGGCTACACCTTC
TRBV6-2/TRBV6-3,NA,TRBJ2-2,12,NA,CASSLGVRELFF,TGTGCCAGCAGCCTAGGGGTCCGGGAGCTGTTTTTT
TRBV19,once,TRBJ2-7,14,TRBD1,CASRSTGGSYEQYF,TGTGCCAGTAGATCGACAGGGGGCTCCTACGAGCAGTACTTC
TRBV5-4,NA,TRBJ2-5,16,TRBD2,CASSSRLAGAQGAQYF,TGTGCCAGCAGCTCCAGACTAGCGGGGGCCCAAGGGGCCCAGTACTTC
TRBV27,NA,TRBJ2-7,13,NA,CASSPMAPYEQYF,TGTGCCAGCAGTCCCATGGCCCCCTACGAGCAGTACTTC
TRBV9,once,TRBJ1-1,15,TRBD1,CASSYTQGPNTEAFF,TGTGCCAGCAGCTACACACAGGGGCCTAACACTGAAGCTTTCTTT
TRBV30,once,TRBJ2-7,12,NA,CAWRRDSYEQYF,TGTGCCTGGAGGCGGGACAGCTACGAGCAGTACTTC